This TCR beta chain was captured by sequencing in a study of metastatic and nonmetastatic thyroid tumors. About the study: Repertoire comparison spanned blood and tumor or nodule tissue of malignant and benign thyroid patients.

The entire patient cohort was treatment-naive prior to thyroid surgery. TCRdb re-clonotyped the PCR reads via MiXCR. The data hold tens of thousands of clones, with around 21% observed a single time. This clone was counted only a few times. The CDR3 contains 12 residues. Germline CDR1 is SGHVS and CDR2 is FQNEAQ. V dropped 4 bases and J dropped 9 bases, with 12 bases sitting between them. The gene calls are TRBV7-8 and TRBJ2-5; D may match TRBD1 or TRBD2 (5 bases each). This TCR was recovered from a female donor with papillary thyroid cancer or a benign thyroid nodule (not recorded which). Some clones in this sample may be carry-over from other donors' samples. Specimen: blood. The CDR3, as DNA: TGTGCCAGCAGCTCTGGGACGGTAGCCCAGTACTTC. Its translation is CASSSGTVAQYF.